These 25 T cell receptor beta chains were all obtained from the same sample, sequenced in a study of cytomegalovirus exposure and HLA in healthy donors. PCR was performed using 60 Vbeta and 13 Jbeta primers. TCRdb keeps only in-frame clones here, not all; method: immunoSEQ multiplex PCR. The sample lists some 140,000 clones, about 74% occurring once. Source material: PBMCs. All receptors derive from a woman between 55 and 75 years old in good health and CMV-seronegative.

CDR3 sequence reads: CAWSLAGGTFYGYTF. CDR3 DNA sequence: TGTGCCTGGAGCTTGGCAGGGGGTACTTTCTATGGCTACACCTTC. The chain joins TRBV30 to TRBJ1-2; 7 bases agree with TRBD1. The CDR3 loop spans 15 amino acids. Germline V gene data show CDR1 as GTSNPN and CDR2 as SVGIG (reference sequence). V shed 3 bases, J shed 4 bases, and the junction held 11 bases outside the gene matches.

Turning to this clone: One junction end does not reproduce the germline sequence, and a read error may be involved. The sample carries other DNA sequences with the same CDR3. The V and J genes are TRBV6-1 and TRBJ1-5; 10 bases are a match to TRBD1. Germline lookup yields CDR1 MNHNS and CDR2 SASEGT. This CDR3 region has 17 residues. The CDR3 loop reads CASSASRQGAGNQPQHF. The CDR3, as DNA: TGCGCCAGCAGTGCCAGTAGACAGGGGGCCGGCAATCAGCCCCAGCATTTT.

The chain uses TRBV7-3 and TRBJ2-3, with 7 bases that match TRBD2. The CDR3 spans 16 residues. Per germline, CDR1 SGHTA and CDR2 FQGTGA. V lost 5 bases and J lost 2; bases outside the gene matches: 10. This CDR3 is CASSPKRGVNTDTQYF. CDR3 in DNA: TGTGCCAGCAGCCCGAAGCGGGGCGTCAACACAGATACGCAGTATTTT.

The chain joins TRBV27 to TRBJ2-1; TRBD2 agrees at 7 bases. The germline V gene has CDR1 MNHEY and CDR2 SMNVEV (reference sequence). V was clipped by 3 bases and J by 3 bases; unmatched bases: 8. The CDR3 spans 16 residues. DNA of the CDR3: TGTGCCAGCAGTTTCTCGCGGGGGAGAGTCTACAATGAGCAGTTCTTC. This gives the protein CASSFSRGRVYNEQFF.

This sequence joins TRBV7-3 and TRBJ1-1; no clear D. V was pared by 2 bases and J by 1 base, with 8 bases between. Looked up from germline, CDR1 is SGHTA and CDR2 is FQGTGA. The length of the CDR3 is 14 residues. CDR3 in amino acids: CASSLGQANTEAFF. The CDR3 DNA follows: TGTGCCAGCAGCTTAGGGCAGGCGAACACTGAAGCTTTCTTT.

DNA of the CDR3: TGCGCCAGCAGGCAGGGGACAGGGGACCTGGAGACCCAGTACTTC. This codes for CASRQGTGDLETQYF. V usage is TRBV5-1 and J usage is TRBJ2-5; 10 bases fit TRBD1. Germline V gene data show CDR1 as SGHRS and CDR2 as YFSETQ. The CDR3 totals 15 residues. The J segment lost 5 bases and the V segment lost 5 bases, leaving 9 bases of the junction unmatched.

This clone was seen a single time. The chain has TRBV28 and TRBJ2-7; 7 bases are shared with TRBD1. CDR1 and CDR2 (germline): MDHEN, SYDVKM. The CDR3 totals 15 residues. After removal of 4 bases from V and 5 bases from J, the junction contained 11 bases not matched to a gene. The CDR3 protein is CASSWIEGAGNEQYF. In DNA, the CDR3 is TGTGCCAGCAGTTGGATAGAGGGGGCCGGGAACGAGCAGTACTTC.

The V call is TRBV5-1, the J call TRBJ2-5; D possibly corresponds to TRBD2 (6 bases). Trimming pared 2 bases from V and 10 bases from J, leaving 9 bases between. The germline CDR1 and CDR2 sequences are SGHRS and YFSETQ. The CDR3 covers 11 residues. CDR3 in DNA: TGCGCCAGCAGCTTTGAGGGAGGCCAGTACTTC. Protein product: CASSFEGGQYF. The full variable domain, rest sourced from reference TRBV5-1 and TRBJ2-5, is KAGVTQTPRYLIKTRGQQVTLSCSPISGHRSVSWYQQTPGQGLQFLFEYFSETQRNKGNFPGRFSGRQFSNSRSEMNVSTLELGDSALYLCASSFEGGQYFGPGTRLLVL.

The chain combines TRBV7-9 with TRBJ2-7; 8 nucleotides line up with TRBD2. This CDR3 region has 16 residues. Germline V gene lookup returns CDR1 SEHNR and CDR2 FQNEAQ (reference sequence). The trim removed 5 bases at V and 4 bases at J, leaving 13 bases unmatched. The CDR3 region is CASSPQGSGTVYEQYF. DNA of the CDR3: TGTGCCAGCAGCCCCCAAGGTAGCGGGACGGTTTACGAGCAGTACTTC.

The chain employs TRBV6-5 and TRBJ2-5; D may be TRBD1 (5 bases). The J call may not be correct, given that the DNA end is closer to TRBJ2-7. The CDR3 extends over 14 amino acids. Germline V CDR1 and CDR2: MNHEY, SVGAGI. CDR3 residues: CASSKGWVGYEQYF. DNA of the CDR3: TGTGCCAGCAGTAAGGGGTGGGTAGGCTACGAGCAGTACTTC.

The V call is TRBV14, the J call TRBJ1-1; D is undetermined. Germline loops: CDR1 SGHDN, CDR2 FVKESK. The CDR3 is 19 residues long. The V end was cut by 1 base, the J end by 4 bases, with 25 bases between. Here the CDR3 DNA reads TGTGCCAGCAGCCAAGTGTTGTTGGCAGCTCGACTTGACGGCACTGAAGCTTTCTTT. This codes for CASSQVLLAARLDGTEAFF.

The V gene is TRBV6-5, the J gene TRBJ1-3, with D unclear. The germline V gene has CDR1 MNHEY and CDR2 SVGAGI. The V and J ends lost 0 bases and 1 base respectively, with 10 bases between them. The CDR3 sequence is 16 residues long. The CDR3 is CASSYSRGGSGNTIYF. The CDR3 region has the DNA TGTGCCAGCAGTTACTCTCGGGGAGGGTCTGGAAACACCATATATTTT.

This sequence joins TRBV18 and TRBJ1-2, with D perhaps matching TRBD1 (5 bases). Germline V gives CDR1 KGHSH, CDR2 LQKENI. CDR3 length equals 12 residues. Trimming removed 2 bases from V and 5 bases from J, with 6 bases in between. CDR3 bases: TGTGCCAGCTCACCAGACAGTTATGGCTACACCTTC. Translation: CASSPDSYGYTF.

The chain carries TRBV20-1 and TRBJ2-5; D is unclear. V dropped 3 bases and J dropped 5 bases, with 4 bases sitting between them. The CDR3 length is 10 residues. Germline V gene lookup returns CDR1 DFQATT and CDR2 SNEGSKA (reference sequence). This CDR3 is CSASMETQYF. CDR3 DNA: TGCAGTGCTAGTATGGAGACCCAGTACTTC.

This rearrangement joins TRBV28 to TRBJ2-1; TRBD2 agrees at 12 bases. V was clipped by 0 bases and J by 8 bases; unmatched bases: 8. CDR1 is MDHEN and CDR2 is SYDVKM in the germline V gene. The CDR3 sequence is 17 residues long. CDR3 in DNA: TGTGCCAGCAGTTTATGGGGGGTGACTAGCGGGGGCCATGAGCAGTTCTTC. This translates into CASSLWGVTSGGHEQFF.

The chain is built from TRBV5-6 and TRBJ1-4, with a tentative D call TRBD1 (5 bases). This CDR3 is 13 amino acids long. Germline CDR1 reads SGHDT; CDR2 reads YYEEEE. Trimming removed 0 bases from V and 7 bases from J, with 7 bases in between. CDR3 region: CASSLAGFEKLFF. Written as DNA, the CDR3 is TGTGCCAGCAGCTTGGCAGGGTTTGAAAAACTGTTTTTT.

The chain links TRBV18 to TRBJ2-7; the match to TRBD1 covers 9 bases. The germline CDR1 and CDR2 sequences are KGHSH and LQKENI. The junction had 12 bases not matched to a gene; V was cut back by 3 bases and J by 6 bases. The CDR3 is 16 residues long. DNA of the CDR3: TGTGCCAGCTCACCCCAGACAGGGGGGGCTTTAGGCGAGCAGTACTTC. Translating it yields CASSPQTGGALGEQYF.

The chain has TRBV6-5 and TRBJ1-4; TRBD1 might be the D (5 bases). The CDR3 sequence is 13 residues long. Germline values: CDR1 MNHEY, CDR2 SVGAGI. The V end was cut by 6 bases, the J end by 5 bases, with 10 bases between. CDR3 region: CASSDRRNEKLFF. The CDR3 nucleotides are TGTGCCAGCAGCGACAGAAGAAATGAAAAACTGTTTTTT.

The J gene is TRBJ2-7, the V gene TRBV15; 11 positions match TRBD1. V lost 1 base, J lost 1 base, and 0 bases stayed unmatched. This CDR3 has 15 residues. Germline CDR1 and CDR2: LNHNV and YYDKDF (reference sequence). CDR3 coding DNA: TGTGCCACCAGCAGAGGGGACAGGGGGTCCTACGAGCAGTACTTC. Translating gives CATSRGDRGSYEQYF.

This clone was seen a single time. One junction end does not reproduce the germline sequence, and a read error may be involved. The J gene is TRBJ2-7, the V gene TRBV28; possible D gene TRBD2, 6 bases. Per germline, CDR1 MDHEN and CDR2 SYDVKM. The CDR3 sequence is 13 residues long. The CDR3, as DNA: TGTGCCAGCTCCATGGGGGGAGTCTACGGGCAGTACTTC. Translating gives CASSMGGVYGQYF.

This clone came up a few times. In DNA, the CDR3 is TGTGCCAGCAGCGACTTCCGGGACAAAAACACTGAAGCTTTCTTT. It translates to CASSDFRDKNTEAFF. This sequence joins TRBV7-9 and TRBJ1-1; D might be TRBD1 (6 bases). The germline V and J ends were trimmed by 5 bases and 2 bases, with 15 bases remaining between them. Looked up from germline, CDR1 is SEHNR and CDR2 is FQNEAQ (reference sequence). This CDR3 has 15 residues.

This clone has just one count. The chain links TRBV25-1 to TRBJ2-5, with no clear D. Gene TRBJ2-7 matches the end of the DNA better, so the J call may be wrong. The CDR3 has 10 amino acids. CDR1 and CDR2 (germline): MGHDK, SYGVNS. The CDR3 DNA reads as TGTGCCAGCAGTGGCTACGAGCAGTACTTC. Its translation is CASSGYEQYF.

The V call is TRBV18, the J call TRBJ1-1, with TRBD1 matching 7 bases. This CDR3 has 15 amino acids. Germline V gene sequence: CDR1 KGHSH, CDR2 LQKENI. The ends lost 3 bases at V and 1 base at J; junction bases unmatched: 5. Written as DNA, the CDR3 is TGTGCCAGCTCACCTTTGGGACAGCCGAACACTGAAGCTTTCTTT. Residues: CASSPLGQPNTEAFF.

Concerning this clone itself: Germline and junction disagree at one end, which may indicate a read error. This chain uses TRBV6-1 with TRBJ2-5; 8 nucleotides align to TRBD2. Germline CDR1 is MNHNS and CDR2 is SASEGT. CDR3 size: 20 residues. CDR3 sequence reads: CASSKAAGGGRTIFKETQYF. The DNA for the CDR3 is TGTGCCAGCAGTAAAGCGGCCGGGGGGGGTCGAACCATCTTTAAAGAGACCCAGTACTTC.

V gene TRBV7-2 combines with J gene TRBJ2-2, with 11 bases matching TRBD1. Germline V CDR1 and CDR2: SGHTA, FQGNSA. This CDR3 is 16 amino acids long. V shed 3 bases and J 3 bases; nucleotides not matched to a gene: 3. The CDR3 nucleotides read TGTGCCAGCAGCTTTACGGGACAGGGGGACACCGGGGAGCTGTTTTTT. Its translation: CASSFTGQGDTGELFF.